A single sample is the source of the 32 T cell receptor beta chains below, sequenced in a study of vaccination effects on CD4 cells after COVID-19. CD4+ T cells were isolated after around ten days of culture. Generated by immunoSEQ multiplex PCR, the TCRdb table keeps only in-frame clones and is missing some. The profile shows about 37,000 clones, roughly 79% of them singletons. No antigens are known for them. The sample in question was CD4+ T cells from PBMCs cultured without peptide, obtained before COVID-19 vaccination. The receptors originated from a human donor who received a COVID-19 vaccine.

The genes are TRBV7-2 and TRBJ1-3; the match to TRBD1 covers 11 bases. J gave up 2 bases and V 2 bases, and 5 bases lay outside the gene matches. Germline V gene sequence: CDR1 SGHTA, CDR2 FQGNSA. There are 17 residues in the CDR3. CDR3 DNA sequence: TGTGCCAGCAGCTTATTACCGGACAGGGGGCCTGGAAACACCATATATTTT. It yields the protein CASSLLPDRGPGNTIYF.

The rearrangement uses TRBV2 and TRBJ1-4, with D perhaps matching TRBD1 (5 bases). From germline, CDR1 is SNHLY and CDR2 FYNNEI. This CDR3 region has 15 residues. The ends were cut back, 5 bases at V and 4 bases at J, with 14 bases in the middle. The CDR3 nucleotides are TGTGCCAGCAGTATACGCCCGGGGGATAATGAAAAACTGTTTTTT. This codes for CASSIRPGDNEKLFF. Complete variable domain (other parts from reference TRBV2 and TRBJ1-4): EPEVTQTPSHQVTQMGQEVILRCVPISNHLYFYWYRQILGQKVEFLVSFYNNEISEKSEIFDDQFSVERPDGSNFTLKIRSTKLEDSAMYFCASSIRPGDNEKLFFGSGTQLSVL.

V gene TRBV6-6 combines with J gene TRBJ1-2; maybe TRBD1 (5 bases). Per germline, CDR1 MNHNY and CDR2 SVGAGI (reference sequence). V was trimmed by 0 bases and J by 9 bases, leaving 17 bases between them. The CDR3 is 15 amino acids. CDR3 residues: CASSYSFTGPSSYTF. The CDR3 bases are TGTGCCAGCAGTTACTCTTTCACAGGCCCGAGTAGCTACACCTTC.

V is TRBV5-4 and J is TRBJ2-1; either TRBD1 or TRBD2 may fit D (6 bases each). The germline V and J ends were trimmed by 1 base and 5 bases, with 13 bases remaining between them. The CDR3 contains 15 residues. Germline V gene lookup returns CDR1 SGHNT and CDR2 YYREEE (reference sequence). The CDR3 protein is CASSLSGALHNEQFF. The CDR3 nucleotides are TGTGCCAGCAGCTTGTCGGGGGCCCTTCACAATGAGCAGTTCTTC.

This clone came up once. The DNA of the CDR3 is TGTGCCAGCAGCTTAGGAGAGGGTCGAGAGACCCAGTACTTC. Residues: CASSLGEGRETQYF. The chain is built from TRBV11-2 and TRBJ2-5, with D perhaps matching TRBD2 (5 bases). The CDR3 length is 14 residues. V was cut by 1 base and J by 4 bases, with 10 bases left in between. Looked up from germline, CDR1 is SGHAT and CDR2 is FQNNGV.

The chain combines TRBV19 with TRBJ2-3; the D is unclear. This CDR3 has 14 residues. CDR1 LNHDA and CDR2 SQIVND come from the germline V gene (reference sequence). Trimming removed 3 bases at V and 0 bases at J, with 7 bases between. This CDR3 is CASSMAASTDTQYF. In DNA form, the CDR3 reads TGTGCCAGTAGTATGGCAGCTAGCACAGATACGCAGTATTTT.

The V and J genes are TRBV5-1 and TRBJ2-7, with TRBD2 as a possible D gene (5 bases). Per germline, CDR1 SGHRS and CDR2 YFSETQ. The CDR3 sequence is 12 residues long. The V gene lost 2 bases and the J gene lost 5 bases, with 8 bases spanning the gap. The CDR3 here is CASSFAGDEQYF. CDR3 coding DNA: TGCGCCAGCAGCTTCGCCGGGGACGAGCAGTACTTC.

This sequence joins TRBV5-1 and TRBJ1-1; a weak D match, TRBD1 (5 bases). Deletions cut 2 bases from V and 2 bases from J, with 10 bases between. From germline, CDR1 is SGHRS and CDR2 YFSETQ. The CDR3 totals 14 residues. CDR3 loop: CASSLGVSNTEAFF. In DNA, the CDR3 is TGCGCCAGCAGCTTAGGGGTTTCCAACACTGAAGCTTTCTTT.

The genes are TRBV19 and TRBJ2-1, with D possibly TRBD1 on 5 matching bases. CDR3 length: 14 residues. Germline values: CDR1 LNHDA, CDR2 SQIVND (reference sequence). The germline V and J ends were trimmed by 10 bases and 8 bases, with 21 bases remaining between them. CDR3: CATKRGRSLDEQFF. DNA for the CDR3: TGTGCCACCAAAAGGGGTCGTTCCTTGGATGAGCAGTTCTTC.

This clone was found a few times. V usage is TRBV4-3 and J usage is TRBJ2-7; TRBD1 might be the D (6 bases). There are 15 residues in the CDR3. The germline V gene has CDR1 LGHNA and CDR2 YSLEER. V was clipped by 4 bases and J by 2 bases, with 15 bases between them. The CDR3 DNA reads as TGCGCCAGCAGCCCGGCTCCCGGACAGACCTACGAGCAGTACTTC. Translating gives CASSPAPGQTYEQYF.

The chain has TRBV3-1 (or the pseudogene TRBV3-2) and TRBJ1-1, with 7 bases lining up with TRBD1. V was clipped by 4 bases and J by 7 bases; unmatched bases: 15. This CDR3 comprises 16 residues. The germline V gene encodes CDR1 LGHDT and CDR2 YNNKEL (reference sequence). CDR3 in amino acids: CASSPSWTGHGLEAFF. The CDR3 DNA reads TGTGCCAGCAGCCCGAGCTGGACAGGCCATGGTCTTGAAGCTTTCTTT.

J is TRBJ2-2 and V is TRBV28, with D uncertain. The V and J ends lost 7 bases and 5 bases respectively, with 11 bases between them. The CDR3 is 13 amino acids. Germline CDR1 and CDR2: MDHEN and SYDVKM. Here the CDR3 reads CASKADGTGELFF. The DNA of the CDR3 is TGTGCCAGCAAAGCCGACGGGACCGGGGAGCTGTTTTTT.

The V call is TRBV10-2, the J call TRBJ1-3, with 7 positions matching TRBD1. The CDR3 contains 15 residues. Germline values: CDR1 WSHSY, CDR2 SAAADI. Trimming cost V 8 bases and J 2 bases; bases outside gene matches: 9. The CDR3 spells CASGRTGDPGNTIYF. The CDR3 DNA follows: TGCGCCAGCGGACGAACAGGGGATCCTGGAAACACCATATATTTT.

This clone was counted a few times. J is TRBJ2-7 and V is TRBV14, with 12 bases lining up with TRBD2. Trimming removed 4 bases from V and 3 bases from J; junction bases left unmatched: 4. The CDR3 length is 15 residues. The germline CDR1 and CDR2 sequences are SGHDN and FVKESK. CDR3 loop: CASSLLAGGLYEQYF. The CDR3 coding sequence is TGTGCCAGCAGCCTACTAGCGGGGGGCCTCTACGAGCAGTACTTC.

The rearrangement links TRBV10-3 to TRBJ1-1; the D gene is possibly TRBD1 (6 bases). V shed 6 bases and J shed 1 base, with 9 bases lying between them. Germline-derived CDR1 and CDR2 are ENHRY and SYGVKD. The CDR3 length is 13 residues. The CDR3 here is CAISRGGNTEAFF. In DNA form, the CDR3 reads TGTGCCATCAGCCGAGGGGGGAACACTGAAGCTTTCTTT.

V is TRBV5-4 and J is TRBJ2-5; possible D gene TRBD1, 5 bases. The CDR3 runs to 13 residues. From germline, CDR1 is SGHNT and CDR2 YYREEE (reference sequence). The V and J ends lost 2 bases and 5 bases respectively, with 10 bases between them. CDR3 DNA: TGTGCCAGCAGCTTTTCAGGGTTGGAGACCCAGTACTTC. Translated, it gives CASSFSGLETQYF.

The chain combines TRBV5-4 with TRBJ2-6; D remains unclear. CDR3 length: 18 amino acids. The germline V and J ends were trimmed by 2 bases and 0 bases, with 15 bases remaining between them. The germline gives CDR1 SGHNT, CDR2 YYREEE (reference sequence). The CDR3 spells CASSLLAGPYSGANVLTF. The CDR3 bases are TGTGCCAGCAGCTTATTGGCAGGCCCCTACTCTGGGGCCAACGTCCTGACTTTC.

This chain links TRBV18 with TRBJ1-5; no firm D call. The V gene's germline CDR1 is KGHSH and CDR2 LQKENI. The ends were cut back, 3 bases at V and 6 bases at J, with 12 bases in the middle. CDR3 length: 14 amino acids. The CDR3 bases are TGTGCCAGCTCACCGAGGGCGGGAAGTCAGCCCCAGCATTTT. Translation gives CASSPRAGSQPQHF.

This clone has a handful of counts. The V and J genes are TRBV4-1 and TRBJ2-3, with TRBD2 identical over 8 bases. The CDR3 sequence is 17 residues long. V trimming: 4 bases; J trimming: 2 bases; junction bases outside the gene matches: 11. The germline V gene has CDR1 MGHRA and CDR2 YSYEKL. The CDR3 reads CASSRNPGGIFTDTQYF. The CDR3 coding sequence is TGCGCCAGCAGCCGAAACCCGGGGGGGATCTTCACAGATACGCAGTATTTT.

V gene TRBV7-2 combines with J gene TRBJ2-1; TRBD2 agrees at 8 bases. CDR1 is SGHTA and CDR2 is FQGNSA in the germline V gene. Trimming removed 1 base from V and 4 bases from J; junction bases left unmatched: 3. The length of the CDR3 is 15 residues. CDR3 nucleotides: TGTGCCAGCAGCTTAGGCCTAGCGGGTTACAATGAGCAGTTCTTC. Translating it yields CASSLGLAGYNEQFF.

This clone has only a few counts. The chain carries TRBV6-5 and TRBJ2-2, with TRBD1 identical over 9 bases. V lost 6 bases and J lost 5; bases outside the gene matches: 7. Germline CDR1 MNHEY, CDR2 SVGAGI. The CDR3 is 15 residues long. CDR3 amino acids: CASRGQGMVTGELFF. The CDR3 DNA sequence: TGTGCCAGCAGAGGACAGGGGATGGTGACCGGGGAGCTGTTTTTT.

The chain has TRBV28 and TRBJ2-1; D gene unclear. CDR3 length: 12 residues. The V gene's germline CDR1 is MDHEN and CDR2 SYDVKM. Trimming pared 2 bases from V and 6 bases from J, leaving 5 bases between. CDR3 sequence (DNA): TGTGCCAGCAGTTTAAGGGTCAATGAGCAGTTCTTC. This gives the protein CASSLRVNEQFF.

The V gene is TRBV6-4, the J gene TRBJ2-2, with D unclear. In germline, CDR1 is MRHNA, CDR2 SNTAGT. Trimming shortened V by 4 bases and J by 1 base, and 7 bases separated the two germline ends. The CDR3 runs 14 residues. Written as DNA, the CDR3 is TGTGCCAGCAGTGGCGAGAGGAACACCGGGGAGCTGTTTTTT. Translation gives CASSGERNTGELFF.

The chain joins TRBV14 to TRBJ2-7; D is possibly TRBD2 (6 bases). The V gene lost 0 bases and the J gene lost 0 bases, with 18 bases spanning the gap. The V gene's germline CDR1 is SGHDN and CDR2 FVKESK. This CDR3 contains 18 residues. CDR3 loop: CASSQDPPGGLSSYEQYF. The CDR3 DNA reads TGTGCCAGCAGCCAAGATCCCCCCGGGGGTCTAAGCTCCTACGAGCAGTACTTC.

V and J are TRBV5-4 and TRBJ1-1; possible D gene TRBD1, 6 bases. The CDR3 consists of 13 residues. Germline V gives CDR1 SGHNT, CDR2 YYREEE (reference sequence). Trimming stripped 4 bases from V and 1 base from J, with 8 bases between. This CDR3 reads CASSGQTNTEAFF. DNA of the CDR3: TGTGCCAGCAGCGGACAGACGAACACTGAAGCTTTCTTT.

CDR3 bases: TGTGCCAGCGGACACATTGGTAGCGCAAAGCAGTTCTTC. Translation: CASGHIGSAKQFF. The chain has TRBV7-8 and TRBJ2-1; D tentatively reads TRBD1 or TRBD2 (5 bases each). The V end was cut by 8 bases, the J end by 11 bases, with 19 bases between. CDR3 size: 13 residues. Germline CDR1 and CDR2: SGHVS and FQNEAQ.

For this clone: The junction shows a germline mismatch at one end, possibly a read error. This chain links TRBV2 with TRBJ1-2; a weak D match, TRBD1 (5 bases). This CDR3 spans 13 amino acids. Germline-derived CDR1 and CDR2 are SNHLY and FYNNEI. As DNA, the CDR3 is TGTGCCAGCAGTGATGGGGGGACCTATGACTACACCTTC. It is translated as CASSDGGTYDYTF.

V is TRBV5-1 and J is TRBJ1-5, with D possibly matching TRBD1 (5 bases). V was pared by 0 bases and J by 1 base, with 8 bases between. This CDR3 is built from 15 residues. CDR1 is SGHRS, CDR2 YFSETQ, per germline. Written as DNA, the CDR3 is TGCGCCAGCAGCTTGGGGGACGGGAGCAATCAGCCCCAGCATTTT. Residues: CASSLGDGSNQPQHF.

The chain links TRBV27 to TRBJ1-5, with a weak D call TRBD1 (5 bases). This CDR3 is 15 amino acids long. Trimming cost V 0 bases and J 3 bases, with 9 bases left between them. Germline-derived CDR1 and CDR2 are MNHEY and SMNVEV (reference sequence). The CDR3 region is CASSLSRDFNQPQHF. CDR3 nucleotide sequence: TGTGCCAGCAGTTTATCCCGGGACTTCAATCAGCCCCAGCATTTT.

V gene TRBV11-2 combines with J gene TRBJ1-5, with D possibly matching TRBD1 (5 bases). V gave up 4 bases and J gave up 2 bases, with 12 bases separating them. Germline V gives CDR1 SGHAT, CDR2 FQNNGV. The CDR3 consists of 15 residues. CDR3 in DNA: TGTGCCAGCAGCTCCGGGACGAGGGGCAATCAGCCCCAGCATTTT. This codes for CASSSGTRGNQPQHF.

The V gene is TRBV28, the J gene TRBJ2-1; the D gene is possibly TRBD2 (6 bases). Between the trimmed V and J ends, which lost 7 bases and 6 bases, there was a span of 16 bases. Germline values: CDR1 MDHEN, CDR2 SYDVKM. CDR3 length equals 14 residues. CDR3 nucleotides: TGTGCCAGCAACCTCCCATTAGCGGCCAATGAGCAGTTCTTC. Translation gives CASNLPLAANEQFF.

The J gene is TRBJ1-5, the V gene TRBV18; the match to TRBD1 covers 9 bases. The V and J ends lost 5 bases and 5 bases, in that order; junction bases with no gene match: 7. The CDR3 is made up of 15 amino acids. Looked up from germline, CDR1 is KGHSH and CDR2 is LQKENI. The CDR3 loop reads CASSDRGSWDQPQHF. The CDR3 DNA sequence: TGTGCCAGCTCAGACAGGGGGTCATGGGATCAGCCCCAGCATTTT.